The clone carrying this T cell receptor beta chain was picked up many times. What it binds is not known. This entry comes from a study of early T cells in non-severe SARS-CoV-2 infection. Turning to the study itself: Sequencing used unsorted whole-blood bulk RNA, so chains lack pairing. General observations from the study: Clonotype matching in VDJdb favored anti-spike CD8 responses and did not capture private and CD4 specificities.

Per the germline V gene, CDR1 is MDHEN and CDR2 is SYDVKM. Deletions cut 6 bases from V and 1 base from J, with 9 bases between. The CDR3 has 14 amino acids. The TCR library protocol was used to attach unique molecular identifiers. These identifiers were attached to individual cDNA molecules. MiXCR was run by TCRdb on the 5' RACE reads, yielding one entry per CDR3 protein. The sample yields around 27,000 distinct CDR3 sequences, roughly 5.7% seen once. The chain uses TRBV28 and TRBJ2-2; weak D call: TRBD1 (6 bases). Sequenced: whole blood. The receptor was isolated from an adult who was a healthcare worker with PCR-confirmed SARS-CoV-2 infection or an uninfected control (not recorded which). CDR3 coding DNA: TGTGCCAGCAGGGTACAGGGGAACACCGGGGAGCTGTTTTTT. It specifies CASRVQGNTGELFF.